Included here is one TCR beta chain sequence, with context. The antigen is unknown. The immunoSEQ assay was version 4, run in survey mode. Template was genomic DNA at 10 ng/uL, with up to roughly 1 ug used per sample. Using immunoSEQ multiplex PCR, the repertoire was profiled, and TCRdb retains in-frame clones only, with some absent. The sample gives about 36,000 clones, roughly 84% of which show up once; 5% to 6.5% is in the top ten. The stimulus was an HIV-1 Gag 15-mer peptide pool, around 1.1 ug/peptide/mL. Memory cells lacking CD40L and CD69 with high CD45RO were sorted. This sample was included in a study of persistence of HIV-infected CD4 T cells. This CDR3 has 15 residues. Unmatched junction bases numbered 4, after V lost 4 bases and J lost 5 bases. Germline V CDR1 and CDR2: SGHRS, YFSETQ.

The V and J genes are TRBV5-1 and TRBJ1-4; TRBD1 matches at 11 bases. The sequence was collected from an adult with HIV. The donor label of this sample is uncertain. Sample: cultured CD4+ T cells from PBMCs, taken from a patient who received antiretroviral therapy. The CDR3 here is CASSGGDRGNEKLFF. CDR3 in DNA: TGCGCCAGCAGCGGAGGGGACAGGGGGAATGAAAAACTGTTTTTT.